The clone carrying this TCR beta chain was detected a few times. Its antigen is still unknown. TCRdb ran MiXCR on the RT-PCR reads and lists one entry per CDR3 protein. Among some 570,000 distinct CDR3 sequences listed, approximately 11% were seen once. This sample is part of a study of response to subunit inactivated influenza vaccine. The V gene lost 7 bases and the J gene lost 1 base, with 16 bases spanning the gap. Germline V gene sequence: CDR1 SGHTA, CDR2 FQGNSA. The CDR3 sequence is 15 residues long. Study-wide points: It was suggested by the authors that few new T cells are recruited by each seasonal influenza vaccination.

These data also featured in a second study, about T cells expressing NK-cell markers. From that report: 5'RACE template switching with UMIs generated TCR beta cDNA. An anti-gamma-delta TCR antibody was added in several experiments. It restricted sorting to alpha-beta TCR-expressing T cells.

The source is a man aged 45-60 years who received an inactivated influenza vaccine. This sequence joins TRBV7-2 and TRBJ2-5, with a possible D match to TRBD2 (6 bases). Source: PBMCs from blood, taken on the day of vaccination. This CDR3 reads CASTAGWRVQETQYF. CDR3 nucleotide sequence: TGTGCCAGCACCGCGGGGTGGCGGGTCCAAGAGACCCAGTACTTC.